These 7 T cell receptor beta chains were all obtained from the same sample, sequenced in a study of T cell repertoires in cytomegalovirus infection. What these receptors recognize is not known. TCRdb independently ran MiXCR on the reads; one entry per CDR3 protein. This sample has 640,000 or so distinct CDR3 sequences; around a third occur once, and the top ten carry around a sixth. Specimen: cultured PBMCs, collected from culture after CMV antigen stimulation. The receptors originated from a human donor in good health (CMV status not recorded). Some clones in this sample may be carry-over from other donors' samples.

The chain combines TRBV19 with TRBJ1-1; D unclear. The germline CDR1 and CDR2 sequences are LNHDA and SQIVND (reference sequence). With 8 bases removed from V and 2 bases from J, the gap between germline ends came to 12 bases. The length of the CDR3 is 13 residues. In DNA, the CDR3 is TGTGCCAGTGGGAAACTTGGAAACACTGAAGCTTTCTTT. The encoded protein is CASGKLGNTEAFF.

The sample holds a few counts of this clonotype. The CDR3 nucleotides are TGTGCCAGCAGTTTCGAAGGACAGGCACTTAACTATGGCTACACCTTC. Encoded protein: CASSFEGQALNYGYTF. V is TRBV12-3 or TRBV12-4 and J is TRBJ1-2, with 7 bases fitting TRBD1. Trimming took 3 bases from V and 1 from J; bases not matched to a gene: 8. This CDR3 comprises 16 residues.

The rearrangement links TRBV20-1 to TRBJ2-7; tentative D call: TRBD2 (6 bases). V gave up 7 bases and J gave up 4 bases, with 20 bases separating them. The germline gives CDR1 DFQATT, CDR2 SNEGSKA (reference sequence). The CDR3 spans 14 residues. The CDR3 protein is CSVQAGGETYEQYF. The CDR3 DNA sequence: TGCAGTGTCCAGGCAGGAGGGGAAACTTACGAGCAGTACTTC.

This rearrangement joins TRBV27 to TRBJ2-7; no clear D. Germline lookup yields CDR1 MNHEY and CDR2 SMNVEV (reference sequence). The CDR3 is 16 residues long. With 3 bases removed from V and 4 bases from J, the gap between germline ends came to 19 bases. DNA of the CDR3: TGTGCCAGCAGTTTCGTACGGGCTATAGGTTGGTACGAGCAGTACTTC. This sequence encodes CASSFVRAIGWYEQYF.

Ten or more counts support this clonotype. CDR3 residues: CASSFSGRDTKQYF. Here the CDR3 DNA reads TGTGCCAGCAGCTTCAGCGGGAGGGATACTAAGCAGTACTTC. V and J are TRBV7-2 and TRBJ2-7, with TRBD2 matching over 10 bases. V lost 3 bases and J lost 8; bases outside the gene matches: 7. The germline gives CDR1 SGHTA, CDR2 FQGNSA. The CDR3 covers 14 residues.

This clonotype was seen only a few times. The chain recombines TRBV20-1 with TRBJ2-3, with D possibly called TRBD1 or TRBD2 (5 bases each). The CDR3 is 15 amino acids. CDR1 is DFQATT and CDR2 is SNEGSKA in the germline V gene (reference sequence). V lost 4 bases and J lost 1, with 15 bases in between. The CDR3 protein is CSATARDRRTDTQYF. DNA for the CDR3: TGCAGTGCTACTGCAAGGGACCGTCGCACAGATACGCAGTATTTT.

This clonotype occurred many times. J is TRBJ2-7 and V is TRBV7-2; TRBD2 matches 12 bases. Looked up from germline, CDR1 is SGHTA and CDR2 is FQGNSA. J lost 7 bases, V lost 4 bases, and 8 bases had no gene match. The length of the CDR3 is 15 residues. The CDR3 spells CASSSMTSGRGEQYF. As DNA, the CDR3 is TGTGCCAGCAGCTCCATGACTAGCGGGAGAGGGGAGCAGTACTTC.